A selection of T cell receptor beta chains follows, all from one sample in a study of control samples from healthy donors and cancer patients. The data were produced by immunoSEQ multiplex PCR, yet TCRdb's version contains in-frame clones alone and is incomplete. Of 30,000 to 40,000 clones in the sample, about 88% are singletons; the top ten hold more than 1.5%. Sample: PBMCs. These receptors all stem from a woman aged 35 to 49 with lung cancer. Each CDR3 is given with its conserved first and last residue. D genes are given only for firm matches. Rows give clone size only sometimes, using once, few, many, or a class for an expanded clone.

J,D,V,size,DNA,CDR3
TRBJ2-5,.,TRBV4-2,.,TGTGCCAGCAGCCAAGTACAGGGACGAGAGACCCAGTACTTC,CASSQVQGRETQYF
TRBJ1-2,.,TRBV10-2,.,TGCGCCAGCAGTGCAAGAGAGAACTATGGCTACACCTTC,CASSARENYGYTF
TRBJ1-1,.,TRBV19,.,TGTGCCAGTAGTATACAGGGTTCTATGGTTGAAGCTTTCTTT,CASSIQGSMVEAFF
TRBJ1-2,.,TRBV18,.,TGTGCCAGCTCACTGAGTAATGGTAGAGGCTACACCTTC,CASSLSNGRGYTF
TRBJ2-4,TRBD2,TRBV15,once,TGTGCCACCAGCAGGGGGGGGGAACTAAACATTCAGTACTTC,CATSRGGELNIQYF
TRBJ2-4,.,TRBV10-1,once,TGCGCCAGCATTATACTAGCTTCTCAAAACATTCAGTACTTC,CASIILASQNIQYF
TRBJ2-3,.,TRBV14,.,TGTGCCAGCAGCCCCACTCGGGGGTTGGGAACGCAGTATTTT,CASSPTRGLGTQYF
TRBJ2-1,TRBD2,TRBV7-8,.,TGTGCCAGCAGCTTAGGGGGCGGGGGGGCCGCCAATGAGCAGTTCTTC,CASSLGGGGAANEQFF
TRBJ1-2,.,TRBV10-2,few,TGCGCCAGCAGTGAGCTCCAGGGTCGTGGTAGCTATGGCTACACCTTC,CASSELQGRGSYGYTF
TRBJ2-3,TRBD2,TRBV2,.,TGTGCCAGGGGAGCGGGGGGGTCAACCACAGATACGCAGTATTTT,CARGAGGSTTDTQYF
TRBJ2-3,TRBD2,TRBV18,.,TGTGCCAGCTCACCAAGAGGCCTAGCGGGGGGGCCCTCCCCAGATACGCAGTATTTT,CASSPRGLAGGPSPDTQYF
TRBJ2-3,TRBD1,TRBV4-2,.,TGTGCCAGCAGCCCGTCGGGACAGGGAAGCGATACGCAGTATTTT,CASSPSGQGSDTQYF
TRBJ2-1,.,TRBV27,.,TGTGCCAGCAGTTTTTCCGGGGGTTACAATGAGCAGTTCTTC,CASSFSGGYNEQFF
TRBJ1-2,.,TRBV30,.,TGTGCCTGGCGGACAGCAGCCGGCTACACCTTC,CAWRTAAGYTF
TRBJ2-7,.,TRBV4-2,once,TGTGCCAGCAGCCAATCCTCGACGCCCTCCTACGAGCAGTACTTC,CASSQSSTPSYEQYF
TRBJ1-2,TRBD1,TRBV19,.,TGTGCCAGTAGTATCGGGACAGATGCCTATGGCTACACCTTC,CASSIGTDAYGYTF
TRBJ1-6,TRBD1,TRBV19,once,TGTGCCAGTAGTAGGTACCGGGACAGATATAATTCACCCCTCCACTTT,CASSRYRDRYNSPLHF
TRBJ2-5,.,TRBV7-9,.,TGTGCCAGCAGCTTAATGGGCGCGGAGGGGCTAGAGACCCAGTACTTC,CASSLMGAEGLETQYF
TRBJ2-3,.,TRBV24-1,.,TGTGCCACCAGCTGGCCTGCAGGAGGCACGCAGTATTTT,CATSWPAGGTQYF
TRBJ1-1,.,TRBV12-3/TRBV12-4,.,TGTGCCAGCAGAGACTCAGGGGTTACTGAAGCTTTCTTT,CASRDSGVTEAFF
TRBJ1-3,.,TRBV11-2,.,TGTGCCAGCAGCTCCTCTATGAGCTCTGGAAACACCATATATTTT,CASSSSMSSGNTIYF
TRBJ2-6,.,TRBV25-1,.,TGTGCCAGCAGTAGGAGGGGAAGCTCTGGGGCCAACGTCCTGACTTTC,CASSRRGSSGANVLTF
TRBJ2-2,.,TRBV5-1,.,TGCGCCAGCAGCTTTGGTCGGGCTCAGAACACCGGGGAGCTGTTTTTT,CASSFGRAQNTGELFF
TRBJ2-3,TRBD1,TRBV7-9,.,TGTGCCAGCAGTCTCTCAGGGGGAATCCCAGATACGCAGTATTTT,CASSLSGGIPDTQYF
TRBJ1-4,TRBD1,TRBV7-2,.,TGTGCCAGCAGCCGAACGACAGGGGAAAAACTGTTTTTT,CASSRTTGEKLFF
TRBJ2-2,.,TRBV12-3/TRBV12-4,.,TGTGCCAGCAGCTTTGCCGGGGAGCTGTTTTTT,CASSFAGELFF
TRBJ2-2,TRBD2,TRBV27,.,TGTGCCAGCAGTTTAAGGGCTAGCGGGGCTTTGACCGGGGAGCTGTTTTTT,CASSLRASGALTGELFF
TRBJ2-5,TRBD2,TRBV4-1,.,TGCGCCAGCAGCAAAACACAGCGGGGGGGCCTCCAAGAGACCCAGTACTTC,CASSKTQRGGLQETQYF
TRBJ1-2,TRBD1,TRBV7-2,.,TGTGCCAGCAGCTTCTCCGGGACAGGCCTCTATGGCTACACCTTC,CASSFSGTGLYGYTF
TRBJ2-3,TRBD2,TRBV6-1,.,TGTGCCAGCAGTGATCCGATAATACTAGCGGGGACTAGCACAGATACGCAGTATTTT,CASSDPIILAGTSTDTQYF
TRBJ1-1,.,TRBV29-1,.,TGCAGCGTCGGTAACATGAACACTGAAGCTTTCTTT,CSVGNMNTEAFF
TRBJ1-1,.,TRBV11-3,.,TGTGCCAGCAGCTTCAACACTGAAGCTTTCTTT,CASSFNTEAFF
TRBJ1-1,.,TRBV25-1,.,TGTGCCAGCAGTCCCCTAGGGGGTGACACTGAAGCTTTCTTT,CASSPLGGDTEAFF
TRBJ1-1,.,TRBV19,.,TGTGCCAGTAGTCGGCACCGACAGATTTATAGGTCCATGAACACTGAAGCTTTCTTT,CASSRHRQIYRSMNTEAFF
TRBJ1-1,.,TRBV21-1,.,TGTGCCAGCAGCAGGGACAGGGGGCGAGTAGGCACTGAAGCTTTCTTT,CASSRDRGRVGTEAFF
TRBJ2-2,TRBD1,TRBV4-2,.,TGTGCCAGCAGCCAAGAAGTCGGGCAGGGGGCCGGGGAGCTGTTTTTT,CASSQEVGQGAGELFF
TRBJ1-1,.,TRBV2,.,TGTGCCAGCAATTGGGCGGGGGGCGCTGAAGCTTTCTTT,CASNWAGGAEAFF
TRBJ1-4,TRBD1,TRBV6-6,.,TGTGCCAGCAGTTACTCTGACAGGGTTGGGGAAAAACTGTTTTTT,CASSYSDRVGEKLFF
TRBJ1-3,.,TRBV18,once,TGTGCCAGCTCAACGGCAGGCTCTGGAAACACCATATATTTT,CASSTAGSGNTIYF
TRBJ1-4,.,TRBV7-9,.,TGTGCCAGCAGCTTAGATGGGAGGAGGAATGAAAAACTGTTTTTT,CASSLDGRRNEKLFF
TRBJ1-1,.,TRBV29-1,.,TGCAGCGTTGTGGGGGCCGGCGGGACTGAAGCTTTCTTT,CSVVGAGGTEAFF
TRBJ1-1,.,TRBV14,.,TGTGCCAGCAGCCAAGGGGCAGGGGCTGGGGTAGCTTTCTTT,CASSQGAGAGVAFF
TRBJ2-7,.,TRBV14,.,TGTGCCAGCAGCCAAAGATCGTCCCCCGCTCACGAGCAGTACTTC,CASSQRSSPAHEQYF
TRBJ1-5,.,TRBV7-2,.,TGTGCCAGCAGCCCTCTCGGGGAAAATCAGCCCCAGCATTTT,CASSPLGENQPQHF
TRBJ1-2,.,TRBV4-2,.,TGTGCCAGCAGCCAAGGAGGGGCGGAGAACACCTTC,CASSQGGAENTF
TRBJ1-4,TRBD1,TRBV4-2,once,TGTGCCAGCAGCCAAGATCCCCCAGGGGGAAATGAAAAACTGTTTTTT,CASSQDPPGGNEKLFF
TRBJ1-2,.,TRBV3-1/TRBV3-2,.,TGTGCCAGCAGCCAGAGGGGCGCGGGCTATGGCTACACCTTC,CASSQRGAGYGYTF